This T cell receptor beta chain came from a study of blood T cell repertoires in COVID-19 (dated by TCRdb to the early 2020s). Turning to the overall study: Samples covering the acute and convalescent phases of COVID-19 were provided by collaborators in the United States, Italy and Spain. The prospective study material was composed of cDNA or gDNA derived from T cells, B-cell-depleted T cells, or PBMCs. The dataset comprised deeply sampled blood TCRbeta repertoires from subjects exposed to, actively infected with, or recovered from COVID-19. The repertoires were released in a freely available public database meant as a resource for research on the immune response to SARS-CoV-2. The samples were drawn from two sources: the first 160 participants of the ongoing ImmuneRACE study, and 1,000 to 1,500 subjects contributed by 6 global collaborators. The sample metadata nearly always contained a de-identified subject ID, COVID-19 status, age in years and sex. Where available, HLA class I and class II types were obtained from metadata supplied by the sample provider rather than from assay-based typing. Here is what the overall study found, with its caveats: Clinical and demographic metadata were provided uncurated, with the amount varying by source and participant.

The germline V gene specifies KGHSH as CDR1 and LQKENI as CDR2. Including the terminal cysteine and phenylalanine, the CDR3 comprises 13 residues. Left in the record is the CDR3 DNA by itself, 39 bases read in frame from the first base. V lost 3 bases and J lost 0 bases; the stretch between them is 3 bases long. As regards this clone: Its cognate antigen has yet to be identified. No qualities accompany the bases; no much larger clone lies one base away.

At one collaborating source in Seattle, patients were enrolled during active infection and were followed longitudinally through the course of disease. Each collaborating institution followed its own protocols to collect whole blood in K2EDTA tubes. For TCRbeta analysis, collaborators shipped samples as frozen whole blood, isolated PBMCs, or DNA extracted from either of those sample types. The immunoSEQ Assay, a bias-controlled multiplex PCR, was used to amplify TCRbeta CDR3 regions from genomic DNA. Regarding the original processing steps: The number of nucleated cells in each sample was estimated from the amplification of reference gene primers within the assay. To quantify the absolute abundance of each unique TCRbeta CDR3 rearrangement, sequence reads were collapsed and filtered. For each sample, productive Simpson clonality was calculated as the square root of Simpson's diversity index over productive rearrangements. The immuneACCESS repertoire file appears here via TCRdb, limited to in-frame rearrangements. These files lack a portion of the clones; in checked studies, under half of the deficit traces to unresolved V genes, and the cause of the others is not known. From that table come the V and J calls and clone size; the DNA was used to work out D and trimming. The sample records roughly 87,000 clones, under 85% of which are singletons. The ten largest make up approximately 3% of the sample.

The sequence was obtained from a woman older than 75 with COVID-19, enrolled during active disease. The V gene is TRBV18 and the J gene is TRBJ1-3; confidence is insufficient to name the D gene. The sequencing input was peripheral blood. The CDR3 region has the sequence CASSPYSGNTIYF. The DNA is TGTGCCAGCTCACCTTACTCTGGAAACACCATATATTTT.